The rows below give T cell receptor beta chains drawn from one sample of a study of CD8 T cells in ankylosing spondylitis. TCRdb passed the 5' RACE reads through MiXCR, listing each CDR3 protein once. Seen here are about 66,000 distinct CDR3 sequences, 6% to 8% observed once, and the top ten hold approximately 4.5%. Sequenced input: synovial fluid, either unsorted or a sorted T cell fraction (not recorded which). The receptors stem from a male donor with ankylosing spondylitis. CDR3s include the opening cysteine and the closing phenylalanine or tryptophan. The order of the fields is D gene, J gene, clone size, V gene, CDR3 DNA, CDR3 protein. The D gene is left open where the match is weak. A row's size may be missing; if present it is once, few, many or a size class.

>NA|TRBJ2-7|NA|TRBV21-1
TGTGCCAGCTGCGGGAGGGTCCCTTACGAGCAGTACTTC
CASCGRVPYEQYF
>NA|TRBJ2-1|many|TRBV6-2/TRBV6-3
TGTGCCAGCAGTTACTTGAGCTCCTACAATGAGCAGTTCTTC
CASSYLSSYNEQFF
>TRBD1|TRBJ2-2|few|TRBV6-4
TGTGCCAGCAGTCGACAGGGGCTGGGCAACACCGGGGAGCTGTTTTTT
CASSRQGLGNTGELFF
>NA|TRBJ2-5|medium-sized|TRBV5-1
TGCGCCAGCAGCTTGGCCGGGACTGCAGAGACCCAGTACTTC
CASSLAGTAETQYF
>NA|TRBJ1-6|once|TRBV6-5
TGTGCCAGCAGTTGGGGTGATTCACCCCTCCACTTT
CASSWGDSPLHF
>NA|TRBJ1-6|NA|TRBV7-2
TGTGCCAGCAGCTTAGGGGAGGGAACCAATTCACCCCTCCACTTT
CASSLGEGTNSPLHF
>TRBD2|TRBJ2-1|many|TRBV6-5
TGTGCCAGCAGTTACGAGGCGGGAGTGTTCAATGAGCAGTTCTTC
CASSYEAGVFNEQFF
>NA|TRBJ1-5|many|TRBV12-3/TRBV12-4
TGTGCCAGCAGTTTAGGGGTGAACAGAGGGTACAATCAGCCCCAGCATTTT
CASSLGVNRGYNQPQHF
>NA|TRBJ1-2|medium-sized|TRBV7-2
TGTGCCAGCAGCTATCTCCCCGAAAGCTATGGCTACACCTTC
CASSYLPESYGYTF
>TRBD2|TRBJ2-1|many|TRBV29-1
TGCAGCGTTGCGCTTATGCAGGGGACTAGGGATGAGCAGTTCTTC
CSVALMQGTRDEQFF
>NA|TRBJ2-2|few|TRBV7-9
TGTGCCAGCAGCGCGACCAGACCGAACACCGGGGAGCTGTTTTTT
CASSATRPNTGELFF
>NA|TRBJ2-4|NA|TRBV28
TGTGCCAGCAGTACCCGAATTTTAGCGGCCTATGAAGACATTCAGTACTTC
CASSTRILAAYEDIQYF
>NA|TRBJ2-2|NA|TRBV19
TGTGCCAGTAGTGCTTCGACGGGACAAGCGAACACCGGGGAGCTGTTTTTT
CASSASTGQANTGELFF
>NA|TRBJ1-5|many|TRBV5-6
TGTGCCAGCAGCTTGCTACGGTCCCCCCTTTATAGCAATCAGCCCCAGCATTTT
CASSLLRSPLYSNQPQHF
>NA|TRBJ1-1|many|TRBV27
TGTGCCAGCAGTTTCGACGTGAACACTGAAGCTTTCTTT
CASSFDVNTEAFF
>TRBD2|TRBJ2-5|many|TRBV28
TGTGCCAGCAGTTTTCCAGCGGGAGGCTCCCAAGAGACCCAGTACTTC
CASSFPAGGSQETQYF
>NA|TRBJ2-1|many|TRBV18
TGTGCCAGCAATGGGGAGCAAAACTCCTACAATGAGCAGTTCTTC
CASNGEQNSYNEQFF
>TRBD1|TRBJ1-1|NA|TRBV6-5
TGTGCCAGCAGTTACTCGGACAGGGGGCTGGATGAAGCTTTCTTT
CASSYSDRGLDEAFF
>NA|TRBJ1-3|NA|TRBV9
TGTGCCAGCAGCCTTTTCTCTGGAAACACCATATATTTT
CASSLFSGNTIYF
>NA|TRBJ2-1|many|TRBV2
TGTGCCAGCAGTGAATTCCTCCAGGGCTACAATGAGCAGTTCTTC
CASSEFLQGYNEQFF
>NA|TRBJ1-5|NA|TRBV18
TGTGCCAGCTCACCACGGCGGGACCGGGGGAGCAATCAGCCCCAGCATTTT
CASSPRRDRGSNQPQHF
>TRBD2|TRBJ2-1|NA|TRBV20-1
TGCAGTGCTAGAGATTTGGCTAGCGGAAACAATGAGCAGTTCTTC
CSARDLASGNNEQFF
>TRBD1|TRBJ1-1|many|TRBV5-1
TGCGCCAGCAGCTCCGGGACAGACATGAACACTGAAGCTTTCTTT
CASSSGTDMNTEAFF
>TRBD1|TRBJ2-2|many|TRBV12-3/TRBV12-4
TGTGCCAGCACCCTGGACAGGGGGGAAAACACCGGGGAGCTGTTTTTT
CASTLDRGENTGELFF
>TRBD1|TRBJ2-1|NA|TRBV2
TGTGCCAGCTCTCGGAGAACAGGGGGCCCTGAGCAGTTCTTC
CASSRRTGGPEQFF
>NA|TRBJ1-5|many|TRBV29-1
TGCAGCGTTGGGCACGATAGCAATCAGCCCCAGCATTTT
CSVGHDSNQPQHF
>NA|TRBJ1-1|many|TRBV7-2
TGTGCCAGCAGCTTCCAGACTCGAACTAACACTGAAGCTTTCTTT
CASSFQTRTNTEAFF
>TRBD2|TRBJ2-1|few|TRBV5-1
TGCGCCAGCAATCCCGGGGGGGGGAGCTACAATGAGCAGTTCTTC
CASNPGGGSYNEQFF
>NA|TRBJ2-3|many|TRBV11-2
TGTGCCAGCAGCCCGGGACTCGCCACAGATACGCAGTATTTT
CASSPGLATDTQYF
>NA|TRBJ2-4|many|TRBV20-1
TGCAGTGCTAGAGATCCAGGTCAAAACATTCAGTACTTC
CSARDPGQNIQYF
>TRBD1|TRBJ2-2|many|TRBV19
TGTGCCAGTAGTATAACAGGGGACACCGGGGAGCTGTTTTTT
CASSITGDTGELFF
>NA|TRBJ1-1|medium-sized|TRBV6-2/TRBV6-3
TGTGCCAGCAGTTACTCGAGGGTTCGTCTGAACACTGAAGCTTTCTTT
CASSYSRVRLNTEAFF
>TRBD2|TRBJ2-3|many|TRBV7-2
TGTGCCAGCAGCTCTAGCGGGGATTTCACAGATACGCAGTATTTT
CASSSSGDFTDTQYF
>TRBD2|TRBJ2-1|few|TRBV9
TGTGCCAGCAGCGTAGTCCCCCGAACAATGACTAGCGGGAGCTCCTACAATGAGCAGTTCTTC
CASSVVPRTMTSGSSYNEQFF
>NA|TRBJ2-2|few|TRBV7-7
TGTGCCAGCAGCGATAGACAGGGAGGCTCCCCCGGGGAGCTGTTTTTT
CASSDRQGGSPGELFF
>NA|TRBJ2-4|many|TRBV29-1
TGCAGCGCCGGATGGGATCAAAACATTCAGTACTTC
CSAGWDQNIQYF
>NA|TRBJ1-1|NA|TRBV18
TGTGCCAGCTCACCACAGGGTCCGAACACTGAAGCTTTCTTT
CASSPQGPNTEAFF
>TRBD2|TRBJ2-1|many|TRBV20-1
TGCAGTGCAATGCTAGCGGGAGGGCCTTTTTCCTACAATGAGCAGTTCTTC
CSAMLAGGPFSYNEQFF
>NA|TRBJ2-7|NA|TRBV30
TGTGCCTGGAGTGCAGGGTTGTCCTACGAGCAGTACTTC
CAWSAGLSYEQYF
>NA|TRBJ2-3|many|TRBV12-3/TRBV12-4
TGTGCCAGCAGTTTCGGGAGCACAGATACGCAGTATTTT
CASSFGSTDTQYF
>NA|TRBJ2-2|few|TRBV19
TGTGCCAGTAGTATAGCTAACACCGGGGAGCTGTTTTTT
CASSIANTGELFF
>NA|TRBJ1-4|many|TRBV20-1
TGCAGTGCTAGAGCGCCCAATGTAAGACCCGAGCTAGAAAAACTGTTTTTT
CSARAPNVRPELEKLFF